The present T cell receptor (beta chain) was sequenced within a study of regulatory T cells in long-lasting Graves disease. Study in general: Persistent cases took antithyroid drugs over 5 years and stayed TSH receptor antibody positive.

Study conclusions and caveats: Not thyroid tissue but only peripheral blood was studied. Comparison showed that persistent patients shared more public clonotypes (2,741) than new patients (966).

This clonotype has a count of ten or more. Antigen specificity is unknown. CDR3 size: 15 residues. Germline values: CDR1 MNHNS, CDR2 SASEGT. V was clipped by 0 bases and J by 3 bases, with 11 bases between them. Time point specified: persistent/refractory GD, antithyroid drugs over 5 years with positive TRAb. TCR sequences were obtained from RNA taken from PBMCs. CDR3 regions were amplified by Arm-PCR using iRepertoire HTBI primers to build TCR beta libraries. TCRdb used MiXCR to reprocess the multiplex PCR reads, holding one entry per CDR3 protein. The sample lists roughly 700,000 distinct CDR3 sequences, 30% occurring once.

This sample comprised peripheral blood mononuclear cells (PBMCs), obtained when the disease was refractory, from a patient treated with antithyroid drugs. The sequence derives from a female donor with Graves disease. The chain is built from TRBV6-1 and TRBJ1-2; D gene unclear. CDR3 sequence: CASSEAPQPHYGYTF. For the CDR3, the DNA is TGTGCCAGCAGTGAAGCGCCACAGCCTCACTATGGCTACACCTTC.